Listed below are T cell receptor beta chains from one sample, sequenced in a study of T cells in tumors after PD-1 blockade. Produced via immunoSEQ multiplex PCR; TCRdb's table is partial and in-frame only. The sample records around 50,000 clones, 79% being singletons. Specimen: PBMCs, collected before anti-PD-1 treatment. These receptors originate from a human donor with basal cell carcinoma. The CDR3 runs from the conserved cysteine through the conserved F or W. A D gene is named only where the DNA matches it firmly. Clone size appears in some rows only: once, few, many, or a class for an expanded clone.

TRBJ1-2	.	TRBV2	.	TGTGCCAGCAGTGTAGGACGGGACTATGGCTACACCTTC	CASSVGRDYGYTF
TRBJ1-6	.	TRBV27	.	TGTGCCAGCAGGCTCATCAACTCCTATAATTCACCCCTCCACTTT	CASRLINSYNSPLHF
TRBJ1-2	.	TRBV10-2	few	TGCGCCAGCAGTGAAATAAAGGGGCGAGGGGATGGCTACACCTTC	CASSEIKGRGDGYTF
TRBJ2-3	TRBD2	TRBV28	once	TGTGCCAGCAGTTTGCGGGGGGGCAACACAGATACGCAGTATTTT	CASSLRGGNTDTQYF
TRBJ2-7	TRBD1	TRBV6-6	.	TGTGCCAGCAGTTACCGGGACAGAGCCTACGAGCAGTACTTC	CASSYRDRAYEQYF
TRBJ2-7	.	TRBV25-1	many	TGTGCCAGCAGTGGGGGGTACGAGCAGTACTTC	CASSGGYEQYF
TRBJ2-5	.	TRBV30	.	TGTGCCTGGAAAGGCAGCCAAGAGACCCAGTACTTC	CAWKGSQETQYF
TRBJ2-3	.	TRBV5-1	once	TGCGCCAGCAGCACGCCCCCCACAGATACGCAGTATTTT	CASSTPPTDTQYF
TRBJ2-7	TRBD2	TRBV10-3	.	TGTGCCATCAGTGAGCGGGAGGGATACGAGCAGTACTTC	CAISEREGYEQYF
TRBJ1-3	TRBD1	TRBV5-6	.	TGTGCCAGCAGCCCTAGAGGGACAGATAGAAGGAACACCATATATTTT	CASSPRGTDRRNTIYF
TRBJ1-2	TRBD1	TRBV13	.	TGTGCCAGCAGCTTCGGCCCCCGGGACAGGATTTTTGGCTACACCTTC	CASSFGPRDRIFGYTF
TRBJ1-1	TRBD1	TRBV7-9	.	TGTGCCAGCAGCCCAGGGGGCACTGAAGCTTTCTTT	CASSPGGTEAFF
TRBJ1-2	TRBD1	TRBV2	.	TGTGCCAGCAGTGCGGACAGGTTCTATGGCTACACCTTC	CASSADRFYGYTF
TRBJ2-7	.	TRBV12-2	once	TGTGCAAGTCCCCTGTGGAAATACTACGAGCAGTACTTC	CASPLWKYYEQYF
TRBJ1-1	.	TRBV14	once	TGTGCCAGCAGCCAAGATTTGAGGACTGAAGCTTTCTTT	CASSQDLRTEAFF
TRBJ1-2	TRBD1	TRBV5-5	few	TGTGCCAGCAGCAGGACAGGGACCGGCTATGGCTACACCTTC	CASSRTGTGYGYTF
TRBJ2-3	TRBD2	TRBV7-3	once	TGTGCCAGCAGCCCCTCGGGAGGGAGTAATACGCAGTATTTT	CASSPSGGSNTQYF
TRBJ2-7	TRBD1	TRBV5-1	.	TGCGCCAGCAGCACCGGGACAGGCGGTTCCTACGAGCAGTACTTC	CASSTGTGGSYEQYF
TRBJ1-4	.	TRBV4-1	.	TGCGCCAGCAGCCGACTGGAATCTAATGAAAAACTGTTTTTT	CASSRLESNEKLFF
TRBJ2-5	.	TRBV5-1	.	TGCGCCAGCAGCCCGCTGATGGGGCCGATGGTCTACTTC	CASSPLMGPMVYF
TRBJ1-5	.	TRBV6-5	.	TGTGCCAGCAGCGTTAGGGCAGGGGTTGATCAGCCCCAGCATTTT	CASSVRAGVDQPQHF
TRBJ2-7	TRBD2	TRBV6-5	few	TGTGCCAGCAGACGGACTAGCGGGGAGCCGTACGAGCAGTACTTC	CASRRTSGEPYEQYF
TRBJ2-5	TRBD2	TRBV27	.	TGTGCCAGCAGCCGGTGGCTAGCGGCGGGAGGGGGCCAAGAGACCCAGTACTTC	CASSRWLAAGGGQETQYF
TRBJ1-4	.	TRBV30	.	TGTGCCTGGAGTGCGGGGGAGGTGGGTGAAAAACTGTTTTTT	CAWSAGEVGEKLFF
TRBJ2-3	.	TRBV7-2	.	TGTGCCAGCAGCCCCGAAGCTAGGCAAACAGATACGCAGTATTTT	CASSPEARQTDTQYF
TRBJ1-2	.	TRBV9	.	TGTGCCAGCAGCGTAGGGAAGGAGGGCTACACCTTC	CASSVGKEGYTF
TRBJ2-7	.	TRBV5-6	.	TGTGCCAGCAGCTTGGGTGCGAGACTAAACTACGAGCAGTACTTC	CASSLGARLNYEQYF
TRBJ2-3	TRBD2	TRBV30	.	TGTGCCTGGTCCGCAGGGACTAGCGGGAGCCTATCAACAGATACGCAGTATTTT	CAWSAGTSGSLSTDTQYF
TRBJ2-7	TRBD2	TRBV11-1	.	TGTGCCAGCAGCCAAGGACTAGCGGGAGTCTACGAGCAGTACTTC	CASSQGLAGVYEQYF
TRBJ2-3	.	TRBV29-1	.	TGCAGCGTTGAACGGCGCGGAGTTAGCACAGATACGCAGTATTTT	CSVERRGVSTDTQYF
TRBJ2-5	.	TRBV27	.	TGTGCCACCGGTGAGGGCCAAGAGACCCAGTACTTC	CATGEGQETQYF
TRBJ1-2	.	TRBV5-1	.	TGCGCCAGCAGCTCCCGGAGCGGGAACTATGGCTACACCTTC	CASSSRSGNYGYTF
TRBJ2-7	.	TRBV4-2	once	TGTGCCAGCAGCCAAGATTGGGCGGGAAGAGGGATCGGGCAGTACTTC	CASSQDWAGRGIGQYF
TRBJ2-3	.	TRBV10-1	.	TGCGCCAGCAGTGAGGGCTCCGCCACAGATACGCAGTATTTT	CASSEGSATDTQYF
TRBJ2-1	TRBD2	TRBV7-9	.	TGTGCCAGCAGCTTTTCGGGCGGGAGTCTTAATGAGCAGTTCTTC	CASSFSGGSLNEQFF
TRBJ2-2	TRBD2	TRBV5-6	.	TGTGCCAGCAGCCCGGACGGGGGGGGCACCGGGGAGCTGTTTTTT	CASSPDGGGTGELFF
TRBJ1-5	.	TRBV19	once	TGTGCCAGTAGTATAAGTCTAAACGGCAATCAGCCCCAGCATTTT	CASSISLNGNQPQHF
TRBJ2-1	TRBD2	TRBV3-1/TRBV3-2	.	TGTGCCAGCAGCCCCGGGACTAGATCCTACAATGAGCAGTTCTTC	CASSPGTRSYNEQFF
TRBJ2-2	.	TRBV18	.	TGTGCCAGCTCACTCCGTCCTGACGGGGAGCTGTTTTTT	CASSLRPDGELFF
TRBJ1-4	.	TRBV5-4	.	TGTGCCAGCAGCTTGACGTGGGGCAGTGATGAAAAACTGTTTTTT	CASSLTWGSDEKLFF
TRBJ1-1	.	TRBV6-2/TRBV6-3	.	TGTGCCAGCAGTTACCGGGCGGGGGTCACTGAAGCTTTCTTT	CASSYRAGVTEAFF
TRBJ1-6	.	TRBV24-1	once	TGTGCCACCAGTGCCCTACTCCCCAGGGTAGGTAATTCACCCCTCCACTTT	CATSALLPRVGNSPLHF
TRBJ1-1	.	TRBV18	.	TGTGCCAGCTCGCAACAGGGTTCTGAAGCTTTCTTT	CASSQQGSEAFF
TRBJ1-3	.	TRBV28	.	TGTGCCAGCAGTCTGACGGGGGGAAACACCATATATTTT	CASSLTGGNTIYF
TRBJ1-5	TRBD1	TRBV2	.	TGTGCCAGCAGTGAACCCTTACAGGGGGCTGGCCAGCCCCAGCATTTT	CASSEPLQGAGQPQHF
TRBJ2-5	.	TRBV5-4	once	TGTGCCAGCAGCCCAAGTGGGTTGGAGACCCAGTACTTC	CASSPSGLETQYF
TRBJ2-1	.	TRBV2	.	TGTGCCAGCAGGGAGACGGTTCCCGAGCAGTTCTTC	CASRETVPEQFF
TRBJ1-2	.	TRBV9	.	TGTGCCAGCAGCGTAGGTACAGCCTATGGCTACACCTTC	CASSVGTAYGYTF
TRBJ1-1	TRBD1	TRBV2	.	TGTGCCAGCACGGCGGGACAGCTCGTTATGCGGTCCCGTGAAGCTTTCTTT	CASTAGQLVMRSREAFF
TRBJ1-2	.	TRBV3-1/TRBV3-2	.	TGTGCCAGCAGCCAAGGTCAGGGGATAGGTGGCTACACCTTC	CASSQGQGIGGYTF
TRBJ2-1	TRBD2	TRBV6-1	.	TGTGCCAGCAGTGAGGCTAGCGGGAGGCACAATGAGCAGTTCTTC	CASSEASGRHNEQFF
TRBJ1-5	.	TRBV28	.	TGTGCCAGCAGTCAGGGAGGTCAGCCCCAGCATTTT	CASSQGGQPQHF
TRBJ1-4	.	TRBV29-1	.	TGCAGCGTTGAAGATCCCACAGGGAGAAATGAAAAACTGTTTTTT	CSVEDPTGRNEKLFF
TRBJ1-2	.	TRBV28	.	TGTGCCAGCAGTTTAGGGGGCGGGGGACCCAACTATGGCTACACCTTC	CASSLGGGGPNYGYTF
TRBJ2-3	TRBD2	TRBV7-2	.	TGTGCCAGCAGCTCCCGCCGGCGGGGGTCCGGAGATACGCAGTATTTT	CASSSRRRGSGDTQYF
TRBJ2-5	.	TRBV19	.	TGTGCCAGTAGTAAGGGGCGGATAAAGGTAGAGACCCAGTACTTC	CASSKGRIKVETQYF